The rows below give T cell receptor beta chains drawn from one sample of a study of post-analysis software for immune sequencing data. Via MiXCR, TCRdb re-called the PCR reads, giving one row per CDR3 protein. The repertoire holds hundreds of thousands of distinct CDR3 sequences, with roughly three fifths as singletons. Sequencing input: blood. The receptor source for this set is a girl under 10 years old with multiple sclerosis. Both conserved end residues are part of each CDR3.

V: TRBV7-2; CDR3: CASSRTGVPNYGYTF
V: TRBV10-3; CDR3: CAISELAGGPKTQYF
V: TRBV6-5; CDR3: CASSYDVSGEQYF
V: TRBV7-9; CDR3: CASSFPTGAQDTQYF
V: TRBV12-3/TRBV12-4; CDR3: CASSLSQVKALSNIQYF
V: TRBV29-1; CDR3: CSVDGPGQGAYGYTF
V: TRBV20-1; CDR3: CSARDSGHWDTDTQYF
V: TRBV29-1; CDR3: CSPKNQRGLQFF
V: TRBV7-8; CDR3: CASSPNYRELAGANVLTF
V: TRBV5-1; CDR3: CASRTGPEAFF
V: TRBV10-3; CDR3: CAIRVGETQYF
V: TRBV7-3; CDR3: CASSPKNTGELFF
V: TRBV5-8; CDR3: CASGGFMPGELFF
V: TRBV18; CDR3: CASSPLGSGGQETQFF
V: TRBV4-1; CDR3: CASSHLLGGSYEQYF
V: TRBV12-3/TRBV12-4; CDR3: CASIVQLAGGVDTQYF
V: TRBV3-1; CDR3: CASSPWTSGGYNEQFF
V: TRBV5-1; CDR3: CASSFEWGGDIQYF
V: TRBV7-9; CDR3: CASSFGLAGKETQYF
V: TRBV11-2; CDR3: CASSLEFGSGDIQYF
V: TRBV6-2/TRBV6-3; CDR3: CASRRDRGEMNTEAFF
V: TRBV7-2; CDR3: CASRTPANTEAFF
V: TRBV18; CDR3: CASSPLGVAGVGEQYF
V: TRBV7-2; CDR3: CASSLTLAGMSYNEQFF
V: TRBV5-1; CDR3: CASSSGTSGYNEQFF
V: TRBV3-1; CDR3: CASSLQNEQYF
V: TRBV20-1; CDR3: CSAGMGQPNIQYF
V: TRBV11-2; CDR3: CASSLGLRGAEETQYF
V: TRBV24-1; CDR3: CATSPPGTTEAFF
V: TRBV7-7; CDR3: CASSFLSGETQYF
V: TRBV5-1; CDR3: CASSPEGSNEKLFF
V: TRBV6-5; CDR3: CASSYSGQANYGYTF
V: TRBV9; CDR3: CASSVAQGSYTEAFF
V: TRBV5-1; CDR3: CASSSLASHNEQFF
V: TRBV4-3; CDR3: CASSQLGDPGANVLTF
V: TRBV29-1; CDR3: CSVEVSRAWETQYF
V: TRBV5-1; CDR3: CASSSGQGGGTGELFF
V: TRBV6-4; CDR3: CASSWATSGSRTDTQYF
V: TRBV6-5; CDR3: CASSYSGGDSGILYGYTF
V: TRBV12-3/TRBV12-4; CDR3: CASRSRGRGLREQYF
V: TRBV19; CDR3: CATSGGYNYGYTF
V: TRBV5-1; CDR3: CASSLGQEAEAFF
V: TRBV18; CDR3: CASSSGADTRYF